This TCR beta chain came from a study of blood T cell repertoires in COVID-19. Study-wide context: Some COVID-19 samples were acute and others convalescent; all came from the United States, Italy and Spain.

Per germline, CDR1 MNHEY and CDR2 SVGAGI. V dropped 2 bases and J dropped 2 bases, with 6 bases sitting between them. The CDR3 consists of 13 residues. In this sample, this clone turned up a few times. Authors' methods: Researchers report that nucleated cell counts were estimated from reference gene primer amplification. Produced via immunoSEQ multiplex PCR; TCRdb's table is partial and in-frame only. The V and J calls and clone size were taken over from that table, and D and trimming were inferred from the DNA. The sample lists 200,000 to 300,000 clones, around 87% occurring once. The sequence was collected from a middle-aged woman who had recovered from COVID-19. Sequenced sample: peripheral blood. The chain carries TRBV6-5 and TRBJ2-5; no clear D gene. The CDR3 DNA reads TGTGCCAGCAGTTACGCCAGACAAGAGACCCAGTACTTC. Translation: CASSYARQETQYF.